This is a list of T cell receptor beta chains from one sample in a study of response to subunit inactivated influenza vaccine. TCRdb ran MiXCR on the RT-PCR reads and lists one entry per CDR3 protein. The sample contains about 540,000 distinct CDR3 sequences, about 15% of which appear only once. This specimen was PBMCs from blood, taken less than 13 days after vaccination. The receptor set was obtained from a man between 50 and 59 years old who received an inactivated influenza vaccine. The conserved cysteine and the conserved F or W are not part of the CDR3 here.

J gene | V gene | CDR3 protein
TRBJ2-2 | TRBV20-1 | SALTGRGGPGELF
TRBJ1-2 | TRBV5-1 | ASSFTGTGVDYT
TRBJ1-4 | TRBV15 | ATSFGQGNEKLF
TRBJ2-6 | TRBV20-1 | SARDGAGANVLT
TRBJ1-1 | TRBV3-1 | ASSQTTNTEAF
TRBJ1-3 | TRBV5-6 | ASSWPAGRNTIY
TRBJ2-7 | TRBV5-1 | ASSLAGSLAGYEQY
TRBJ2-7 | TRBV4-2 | ASSQGVSNSYEQY
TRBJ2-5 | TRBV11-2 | ASSLDAGAQETQY
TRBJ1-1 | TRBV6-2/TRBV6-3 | ASSYAWETNTEAF
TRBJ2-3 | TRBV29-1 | SVSHSGRLSDTQY
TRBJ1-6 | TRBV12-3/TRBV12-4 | ASSLGAAAGPLH
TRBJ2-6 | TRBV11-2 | ASSLGRGAALYGANVLT
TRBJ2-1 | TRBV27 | ASSVGLAEAGEF